This T cell receptor (beta chain) was documented in a study of blood T cell repertoires in COVID-19. Measured with immunoSEQ multiplex PCR; TCRdb has only the in-frame clones, and not every one. Among about 34,000 clones listed, approximately 81% were seen once. This clone was recorded a few times. The CDR3 length is 11 residues. Germline V CDR1 and CDR2: MGHDK, SYGVNS. V was trimmed by 8 bases and J by 8 bases, leaving 12 bases between them. Sequences were obtained from peripheral blood. This receptor was taken from a human donor with acute or convalescent COVID-19. The donor label of this sample is uncertain. The chain combines TRBV25-1 with TRBJ1-2; D is undetermined. CDR3: CASGASFGYTF. The CDR3 DNA reads as TGTGCCAGCGGTGCAAGCTTCGGCTACACCTTC.